These 16 T cell receptor beta chains were all obtained from the same sample, sequenced in a study of T cell repertoires in cytomegalovirus infection. These receptors' targets are unknown. MiXCR, run by TCRdb on the reads, gives a single entry per CDR3 protein. This repertoire shows approximately 590,000 distinct CDR3 sequences, around two fifths found once; its top ten account for 48%. The sample in question was cultured PBMCs, obtained from culture after CMV antigen stimulation. The receptors originated from a human donor in good health (CMV status not recorded). Some clones in this sample may be carry-over from other donors' samples.

This chain links TRBV3-1 with TRBJ2-7; D is undetermined. This CDR3 contains 14 residues. V was clipped by 4 bases and J by 0 bases, with 10 bases between them. Germline CDR1 is LGHDT and CDR2 is YNNKEL (reference sequence). The CDR3 DNA is TGTGCCAGCAGCCGCTCCTCTGGCTCCTACGAGCAGTACTTC. It yields the protein CASSRSSGSYEQYF.

This clonotype was counted at least ten times. This rearrangement joins TRBV7-8 to TRBJ2-7; TRBD1 is a possible D gene (5 bases). The CDR3 is 13 amino acids. Deletions cut 6 bases from V and 0 bases from J, with 9 bases between. Germline V lookup: CDR1 SGHVS, CDR2 FQNEAQ. The CDR3 coding sequence is TGTGCCAGCAGAAACAGGAGCTCCTACGAGCAGTACTTC. Translation: CASRNRSSYEQYF.

This clonotype was detected only once. The genes are TRBV7-6 and TRBJ2-1; D is unclear. The germline gives CDR1 SGHVS, CDR2 FNYEAQ. The CDR3 is 15 amino acids. V lost 6 bases and J lost 4, with 16 bases in between. The CDR3 protein is CASSSKLGPYNEQFF. In nucleotides, the CDR3 is TGTGCCAGCAGTTCGAAATTGGGCCCTTACAATGAGCAGTTCTTC.

The table lists this clonotype with many counts. The chain is built from TRBV7-2 and TRBJ1-1; 10 positions agree with TRBD1. The CDR3 spans 16 residues. Germline values: CDR1 SGHTA, CDR2 FQGNSA. The V and J ends lost 5 bases and 1 base, in that order; junction bases with no gene match: 7. CDR3 amino acids: CASSPPGQGRNTEAFF. The CDR3 DNA is TGTGCCAGCAGCCCTCCGGGACAGGGGAGGAACACTGAAGCTTTCTTT. The entire variable domain, with the rest obtained from reference TRBV7-2 and TRBJ1-1, is as follows: GAGVSQSPSNKVTEKGKDVELRCDPISGHTALYWYRQSLGQGLEFLIYFQGNSAPDKSGLPSDRFSAERTGGSVSTLTIQRTQQEDSAVYLCASSPPGQGRNTEAFFGQGTRLTVV.

The chain joins TRBV12-3 or TRBV12-4 to TRBJ2-1, with D unresolved. The germline V and J ends were trimmed by 6 bases and 0 bases, with 15 bases remaining between them. CDR3 size: 16 residues. Written as DNA, the CDR3 is TGTGCCAGCAGCCCATCCGAACAGAGCTCCTACAATGAGCAGTTCTTC. Protein product: CASSPSEQSSYNEQFF.

V and J are TRBV12-5 and TRBJ2-5; 8 bases are a match to TRBD1. Germline CDR1 reads LGHNT; CDR2 reads FRNRAP. V lost 7 bases and J lost 2; bases outside the gene matches: 9. CDR3 size: 15 residues. CDR3 DNA sequence: TGTGCTAGTGCCTATCCGGGACAGGTGCAAGAGACCCAGTACTTC. It codes for CASAYPGQVQETQYF.

The chain uses TRBV27 and TRBJ1-2; 8 nucleotides align to TRBD1. This CDR3 contains 15 residues. V trimming: 4 bases; J trimming: 4 bases; junction bases outside the gene matches: 8. Per the germline V gene, CDR1 is MNHEY and CDR2 is SMNVEV (reference sequence). The CDR3, as DNA: TGTGCCAGCAGTTCACATCAGGGGGCGCTCTATGGCTACACCTTC. This sequence encodes CASSSHQGALYGYTF.

This rearrangement joins TRBV7-4 to TRBJ2-3; a weak D match, TRBD2 (6 bases). Germline V gene data show CDR1 as SGHVT and CDR2 as SQSDAQ. Trimming cost V 2 bases and J 5 bases, with 17 bases left between them. This CDR3 region has 16 residues. CDR3 coding DNA: TGTGCCAGCAGCTTACCACCAGGGACTGCGGAAGATACGCAGTATTTT. It is translated as CASSLPPGTAEDTQYF.

V usage is TRBV11-2 and J usage is TRBJ2-5; maybe TRBD2 (5 bases). V was cut by 3 bases and J by 5 bases, with 16 bases left in between. The CDR3 runs 15 residues. CDR1 SGHAT and CDR2 FQNNGV come from the germline V gene. The chain's CDR3 is CASSLYRGMGETQYF. The CDR3 bases are TGTGCCAGCAGCTTGTATAGAGGGATGGGGGAGACCCAGTACTTC.

The CDR3 nucleotides are TGTGCCAGCAGCTTCGAGGGGTATCGGGCTGAAAAACTGTTTTTT. This encodes CASSFEGYRAEKLFF. This sequence joins TRBV7-2 and TRBJ1-4, with D possibly being TRBD1 (5 bases). Trimming removed 3 bases from V and 7 bases from J, with 15 bases in between. Germline CDR1 SGHTA, CDR2 FQGNSA. This CDR3 has 15 amino acids.

This chain links TRBV7-2 with TRBJ1-6, with 9 nucleotides matching TRBD1. Germline trimming cut 1 base from V and 9 bases from J; bases unmatched to any gene: 4. The germline V gene encodes CDR1 SGHTA and CDR2 FQGNSA. The CDR3 runs to 15 residues. DNA of the CDR3: TGTGCCAGCAGCTTAGAAGGGACAGGGAGTTCACCCCTCCACTTT. This gives the protein CASSLEGTGSSPLHF.

This clonotype was picked up a small number of times. This sequence joins TRBV6-5 and TRBJ2-7; D gene uncertain. Per germline, CDR1 MNHEY and CDR2 SVGAGI. This CDR3 comprises 13 residues. The ends were cut back, 2 bases at V and 5 bases at J, with 10 bases in the middle. For the CDR3, the DNA is TGTGCCAGCAGTTACACGTACAAGAACGAGCAGTACTTC. Amino acids: CASSYTYKNEQYF.

The chain has TRBV10-3 and TRBJ1-2; D unresolved. Trimming left V 4 bases short and J 4 bases short, with 10 bases between. Germline V gene data show CDR1 as ENHRY and CDR2 as SYGVKD. This CDR3 comprises 13 residues. The CDR3 loop is CAISGGLAYGYTF. CDR3 DNA: TGTGCCATCAGTGGAGGGTTGGCCTATGGCTACACCTTC.

This clonotype has a handful of counts. The CDR3 region has the DNA TGTGCCAGCAGCCAACAGACAGGTGTGAATTTCGGCTACACCTTC. Amino acids: CASSQQTGVNFGYTF. The chain carries TRBV11-2 and TRBJ1-2, with D tentatively TRBD1 (6 bases). Per germline, CDR1 SGHAT and CDR2 FQNNGV. Trimming shortened V by 5 bases and J by 8 bases, and 21 bases separated the two germline ends. The CDR3 runs 15 residues.

V usage is TRBV4-1 and J usage is TRBJ2-7, with 8 positions matching TRBD2. Germline V CDR1 and CDR2: MGHRA, YSYEKL. V shed 6 bases, J shed 2 bases, and the junction held 9 bases outside the gene matches. The CDR3 has 15 residues. The CDR3 spells CASRPVGGGAYEQYF. The CDR3, as DNA: TGCGCCAGCAGACCGGTCGGGGGGGGGGCCTACGAGCAGTACTTC.

The chain recombines TRBV5-4 with TRBJ2-2, with 7 bases fitting TRBD2. Trimming took 4 bases from V and 3 from J; bases not matched to a gene: 9. The CDR3 contains 16 residues. CDR1 is SGHNT, CDR2 YYREEE, per germline (reference sequence). CDR3 sequence: CASSLLADLDTGELFF. The CDR3 nucleotides read TGTGCCAGCAGCCTGCTAGCGGATTTGGACACCGGGGAGCTGTTTTTT.